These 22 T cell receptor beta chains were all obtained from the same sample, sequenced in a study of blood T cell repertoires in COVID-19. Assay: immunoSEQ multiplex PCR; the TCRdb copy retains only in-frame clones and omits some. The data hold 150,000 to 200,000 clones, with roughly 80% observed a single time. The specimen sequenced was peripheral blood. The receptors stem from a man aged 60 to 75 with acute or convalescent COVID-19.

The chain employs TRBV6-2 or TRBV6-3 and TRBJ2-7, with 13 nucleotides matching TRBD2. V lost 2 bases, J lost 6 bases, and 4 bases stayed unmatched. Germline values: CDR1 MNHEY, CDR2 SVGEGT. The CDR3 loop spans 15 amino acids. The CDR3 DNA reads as TGTGCCAGCAGTTACCTGGGACTAGCGGGATCCGAGCAGTACTTC. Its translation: CASSYLGLAGSEQYF.

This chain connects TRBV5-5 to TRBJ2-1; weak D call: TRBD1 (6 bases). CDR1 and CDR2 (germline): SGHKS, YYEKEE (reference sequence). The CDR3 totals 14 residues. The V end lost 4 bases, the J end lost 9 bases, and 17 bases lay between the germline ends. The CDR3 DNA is TGTGCCAGCAGCCCATCTGCAGGGGTCAGTGAGCAGTTCTTC. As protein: CASSPSAGVSEQFF.

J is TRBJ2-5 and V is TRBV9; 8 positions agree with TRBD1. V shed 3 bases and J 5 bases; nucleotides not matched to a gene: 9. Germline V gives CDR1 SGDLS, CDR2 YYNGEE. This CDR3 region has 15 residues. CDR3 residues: CASSDPTGEVETQYF. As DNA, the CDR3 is TGTGCCAGCAGCGATCCGACAGGGGAAGTCGAGACCCAGTACTTC. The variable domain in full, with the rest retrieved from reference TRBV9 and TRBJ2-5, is DSGVTQTPKHLITATGQRVTLRCSPRSGDLSVYWYQQSLDQGLQFLIQYYNGEERAKGNILERFSAQQFPDLHSELNLSSLELGDSALYFCASSDPTGEVETQYFGPGTRLLVL.

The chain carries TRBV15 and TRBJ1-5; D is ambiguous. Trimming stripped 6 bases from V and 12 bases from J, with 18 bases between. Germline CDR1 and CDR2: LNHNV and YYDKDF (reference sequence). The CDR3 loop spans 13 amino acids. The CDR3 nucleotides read TGTGCCACCAGTCCAGAAACCGGAGCTCTCCAGCATTTT. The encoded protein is CATSPETGALQHF.

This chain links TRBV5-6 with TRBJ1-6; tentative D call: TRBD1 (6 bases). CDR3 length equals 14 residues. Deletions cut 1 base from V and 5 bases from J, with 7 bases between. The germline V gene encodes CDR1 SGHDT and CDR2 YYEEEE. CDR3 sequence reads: CASSLRGNNSPLHF. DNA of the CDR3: TGTGCCAGCAGCTTGAGGGGGAATAATTCACCCCTCCACTTT.

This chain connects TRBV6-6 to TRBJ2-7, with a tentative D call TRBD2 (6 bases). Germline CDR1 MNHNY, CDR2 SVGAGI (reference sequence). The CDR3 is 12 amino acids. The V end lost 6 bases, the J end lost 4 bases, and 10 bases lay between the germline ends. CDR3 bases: TGTGCCAGCAGGGAGGGCGTTTACGAGCAGTACTTC. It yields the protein CASREGVYEQYF.

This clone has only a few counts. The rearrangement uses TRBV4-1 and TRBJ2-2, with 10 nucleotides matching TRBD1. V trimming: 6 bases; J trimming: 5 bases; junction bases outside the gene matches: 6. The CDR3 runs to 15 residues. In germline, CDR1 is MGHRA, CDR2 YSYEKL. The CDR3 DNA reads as TGCGCCAGCAGGGGGGTGGGACAGGGGACCGGGGAGCTGTTTTTT. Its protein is CASRGVGQGTGELFF.

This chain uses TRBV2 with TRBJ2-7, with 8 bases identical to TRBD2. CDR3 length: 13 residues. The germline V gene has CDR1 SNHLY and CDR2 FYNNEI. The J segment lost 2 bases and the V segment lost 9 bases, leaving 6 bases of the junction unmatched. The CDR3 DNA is TGTGCCAGTCACAGCGGGGGTCCCTACGAGCAGTACTTC. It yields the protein CASHSGGPYEQYF.

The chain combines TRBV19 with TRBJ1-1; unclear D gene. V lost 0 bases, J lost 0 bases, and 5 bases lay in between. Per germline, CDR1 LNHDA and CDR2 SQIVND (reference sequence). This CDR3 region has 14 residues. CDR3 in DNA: TGTGCCAGTAGTATAGACATCATGAACACTGAAGCTTTCTTT. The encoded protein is CASSIDIMNTEAFF.

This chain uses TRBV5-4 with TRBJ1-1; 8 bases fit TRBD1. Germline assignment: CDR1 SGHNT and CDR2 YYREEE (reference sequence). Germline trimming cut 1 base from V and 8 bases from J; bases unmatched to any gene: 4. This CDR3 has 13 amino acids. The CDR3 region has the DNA TGTGCCAGCAGCTTGACGGACAGGGCGGAAGCTTTCTTT. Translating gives CASSLTDRAEAFF.

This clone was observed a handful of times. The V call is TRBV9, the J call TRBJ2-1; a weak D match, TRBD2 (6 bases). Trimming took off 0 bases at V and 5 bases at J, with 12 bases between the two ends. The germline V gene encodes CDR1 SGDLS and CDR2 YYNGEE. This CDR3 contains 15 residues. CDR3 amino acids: CASSVASGSNNEQFF. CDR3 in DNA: TGTGCCAGCAGCGTAGCCAGCGGGTCCAACAATGAGCAGTTCTTC. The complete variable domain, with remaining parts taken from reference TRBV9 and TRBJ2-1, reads DSGVTQTPKHLITATGQRVTLRCSPRSGDLSVYWYQQSLDQGLQFLIQYYNGEERAKGNILERFSAQQFPDLHSELNLSSLELGDSALYFCASSVASGSNNEQFFGPGTRLTVL.

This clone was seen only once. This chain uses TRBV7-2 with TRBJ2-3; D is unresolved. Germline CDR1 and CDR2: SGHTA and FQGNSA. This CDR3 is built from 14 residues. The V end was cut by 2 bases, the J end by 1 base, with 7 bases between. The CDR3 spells CASSLSQGTDTQYF. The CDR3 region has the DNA TGTGCCAGCAGCTTAAGCCAAGGCACAGATACGCAGTATTTT.

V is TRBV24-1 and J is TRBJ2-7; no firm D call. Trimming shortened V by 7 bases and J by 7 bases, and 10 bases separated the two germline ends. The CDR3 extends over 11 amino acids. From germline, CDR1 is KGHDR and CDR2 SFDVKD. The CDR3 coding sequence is TGTGCCACCAGCGATAGCAGGGAGCAGTACTTC. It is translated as CATSDSREQYF.

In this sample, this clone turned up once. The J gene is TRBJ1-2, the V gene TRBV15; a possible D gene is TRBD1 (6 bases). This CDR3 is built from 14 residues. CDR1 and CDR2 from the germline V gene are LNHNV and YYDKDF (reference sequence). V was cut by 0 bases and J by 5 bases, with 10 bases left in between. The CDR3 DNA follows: TGTGCCACCAGCAGAGAACGGACAGAATATGGCTACACCTTC. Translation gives CATSRERTEYGYTF.

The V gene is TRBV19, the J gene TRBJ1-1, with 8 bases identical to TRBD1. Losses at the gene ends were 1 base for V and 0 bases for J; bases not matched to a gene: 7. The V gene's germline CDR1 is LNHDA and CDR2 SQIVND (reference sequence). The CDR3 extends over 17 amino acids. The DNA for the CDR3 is TGTGCCAGTAGTATAGGGACAGGGAGGGCAATGAACACTGAAGCTTTCTTT. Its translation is CASSIGTGRAMNTEAFF.

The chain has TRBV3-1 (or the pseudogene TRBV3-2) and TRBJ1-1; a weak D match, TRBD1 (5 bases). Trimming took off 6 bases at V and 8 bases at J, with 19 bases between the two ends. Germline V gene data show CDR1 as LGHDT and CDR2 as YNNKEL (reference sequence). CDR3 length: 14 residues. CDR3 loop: CASSRRETVGEAFF. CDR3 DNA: TGTGCCAGCAGTCGACGGGAGACAGTTGGAGAAGCTTTCTTT.

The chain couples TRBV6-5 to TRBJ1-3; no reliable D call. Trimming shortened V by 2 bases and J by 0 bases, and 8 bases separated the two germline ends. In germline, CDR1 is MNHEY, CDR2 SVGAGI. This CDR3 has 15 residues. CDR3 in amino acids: CASSYLASSGNTIYF. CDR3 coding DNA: TGTGCCAGCAGTTACCTGGCTAGCTCTGGAAACACCATATATTTT.

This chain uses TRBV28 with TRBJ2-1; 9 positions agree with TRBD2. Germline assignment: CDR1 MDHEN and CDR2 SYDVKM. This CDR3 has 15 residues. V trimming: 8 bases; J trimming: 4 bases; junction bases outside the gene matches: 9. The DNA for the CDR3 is TGTGCCAGCCGCACCGGACTAGCGTCGTACAATGAGCAGTTCTTC. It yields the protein CASRTGLASYNEQFF.

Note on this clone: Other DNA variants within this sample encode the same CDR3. The CDR3 nucleotides are TGTGCCAGCAGCCAAGTATCCAATCAGCCCCAGCATTTT. Its protein product is CASSQVSNQPQHF. This chain uses TRBV3-1 (or the pseudogene TRBV3-2) with TRBJ1-5; no reliable D call. Trimming pared 1 base from V and 3 bases from J, leaving 4 bases between. CDR3 size: 13 residues. Germline values: CDR1 LGHDT, CDR2 YNNKEL (reference sequence).

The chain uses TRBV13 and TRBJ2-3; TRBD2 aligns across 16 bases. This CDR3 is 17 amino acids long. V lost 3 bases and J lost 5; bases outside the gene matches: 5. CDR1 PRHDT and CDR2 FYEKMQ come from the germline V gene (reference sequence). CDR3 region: CASSLGLAGGRRDTQYF. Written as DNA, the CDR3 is TGTGCCAGCAGCTTGGGACTAGCGGGGGGGCGCAGAGATACGCAGTATTTT.

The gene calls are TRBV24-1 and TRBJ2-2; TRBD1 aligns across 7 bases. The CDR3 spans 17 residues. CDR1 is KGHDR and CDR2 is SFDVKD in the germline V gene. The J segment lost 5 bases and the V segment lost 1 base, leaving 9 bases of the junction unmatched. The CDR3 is CATSDLGRGGATGELFF. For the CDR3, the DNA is TGTGCCACCAGTGATTTAGGTAGAGGGGGCGCAACCGGGGAGCTGTTTTTT.

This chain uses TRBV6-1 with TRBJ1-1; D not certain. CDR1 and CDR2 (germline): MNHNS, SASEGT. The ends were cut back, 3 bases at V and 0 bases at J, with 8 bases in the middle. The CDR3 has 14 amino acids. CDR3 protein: CASSDRLMNTEAFF. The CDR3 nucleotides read TGTGCCAGCAGTGATCGGTTGATGAACACTGAAGCTTTCTTT.